The rows below give T cell receptor beta chains drawn from one sample of a study of T cells in Graves' hyperthyroidism and ophthalmopathy. TCRdb reprocessed the multiplex PCR reads via MiXCR and lists one record per CDR3 protein. The sample includes 300,000 to 400,000 distinct CDR3 sequences, about 18% of them seen just once. The sequenced sample was blood. The receptor source for this set is a woman in her forties or fifties with Graves' hyperthyroidism. CDR3s leave out the opening cysteine and the closing phenylalanine or tryptophan. Part of the rows lack a size; the others show once, few, many or a class for expanded clones.

- TRBJ2-1 TRBV4-1 11 ASTSGGNNEQF
- TRBJ2-7 TRBV29-1 9 SAGQGGEQY
- TRBJ2-7 TRBV5-1 16 ASSLSRQSTGGSYEQY
- TRBJ2-2 TRBV10-1 11 ASSPGLTGELF
few TRBJ1-1 TRBV12-3/TRBV12-4 11 ASSWSEGIEAF
many TRBJ2-1 TRBV28 11 ASSSGSLYEQF
- TRBJ1-2 TRBV15 13 ATSRGVDGNYGYT
many TRBJ2-3 TRBV28 10 ASSPGDDTQY
few TRBJ1-2 TRBV6-1 12 ASRRTVNNYGYT
- TRBJ2-2 TRBV29-1 14 SAWGLAGVNTGELF
- TRBJ2-3 TRBV10-3 12 ATTPGLAADTQY
few TRBJ2-4 TRBV6-5 14 ASSYAQDRGLGIQY
many TRBJ2-1 TRBV20-1 10 SARDLSREQF
once TRBJ2-7 TRBV20-1 12 SARDGGRSYEQY
once TRBJ1-4 TRBV20-1 12 SANEVVHNEKLF
- TRBJ1-6 TRBV27 14 ASSLVVRGGNSPLH
few TRBJ2-1 TRBV3-1 14 ASSHSGTGTYNEQF
many TRBJ2-2 TRBV6-1 11 ASRTTGAGELF
few TRBJ1-1 TRBV20-1 10 SAAVMNTEAF
many TRBJ2-7 TRBV6-2/TRBV6-3 13 ASRSTSGRTYEQY
few TRBJ2-3 TRBV15 14 ATSRLAGVYTDTQY
many TRBJ2-3 TRBV28 10 ASSKSTDTQY
- TRBJ1-3 TRBV3-1 13 ASSQLGPRGNTIY
many TRBJ2-7 TRBV3-1 12 ASSHSTRTYEQY
few TRBJ1-1 TRBV6-1 11 ASAKDNGGEAF
- TRBJ2-5 TRBV2 14 ASSVGRGWGQETQY
few TRBJ1-2 TRBV2 11 ASHLAWVYGYT
few TRBJ1-6 TRBV27 13 ASSLWSSYNSPLH
many TRBJ1-1 TRBV2 13 ASIDLTFMNTEAF
- TRBJ2-1 TRBV12-3/TRBV12-4 11 AGSPHPPDEQF
many TRBJ2-3 TRBV24-1 13 ATSSLGALTDTQY
- TRBJ2-3 TRBV7-9 12 ASLAGGYTDTQY
many TRBJ2-3 TRBV5-1 12 ASSPTGSTDTQY
many TRBJ2-7 TRBV27 16 ASGVVLTSGRVSYEQY
- TRBJ1-4 TRBV5-1 15 ASSPPGTGGVKEKLF
- TRBJ2-1 TRBV7-9 11 ASGTTGINEQF
few TRBJ1-3 TRBV5-1 13 ASSPGQGALSTIY